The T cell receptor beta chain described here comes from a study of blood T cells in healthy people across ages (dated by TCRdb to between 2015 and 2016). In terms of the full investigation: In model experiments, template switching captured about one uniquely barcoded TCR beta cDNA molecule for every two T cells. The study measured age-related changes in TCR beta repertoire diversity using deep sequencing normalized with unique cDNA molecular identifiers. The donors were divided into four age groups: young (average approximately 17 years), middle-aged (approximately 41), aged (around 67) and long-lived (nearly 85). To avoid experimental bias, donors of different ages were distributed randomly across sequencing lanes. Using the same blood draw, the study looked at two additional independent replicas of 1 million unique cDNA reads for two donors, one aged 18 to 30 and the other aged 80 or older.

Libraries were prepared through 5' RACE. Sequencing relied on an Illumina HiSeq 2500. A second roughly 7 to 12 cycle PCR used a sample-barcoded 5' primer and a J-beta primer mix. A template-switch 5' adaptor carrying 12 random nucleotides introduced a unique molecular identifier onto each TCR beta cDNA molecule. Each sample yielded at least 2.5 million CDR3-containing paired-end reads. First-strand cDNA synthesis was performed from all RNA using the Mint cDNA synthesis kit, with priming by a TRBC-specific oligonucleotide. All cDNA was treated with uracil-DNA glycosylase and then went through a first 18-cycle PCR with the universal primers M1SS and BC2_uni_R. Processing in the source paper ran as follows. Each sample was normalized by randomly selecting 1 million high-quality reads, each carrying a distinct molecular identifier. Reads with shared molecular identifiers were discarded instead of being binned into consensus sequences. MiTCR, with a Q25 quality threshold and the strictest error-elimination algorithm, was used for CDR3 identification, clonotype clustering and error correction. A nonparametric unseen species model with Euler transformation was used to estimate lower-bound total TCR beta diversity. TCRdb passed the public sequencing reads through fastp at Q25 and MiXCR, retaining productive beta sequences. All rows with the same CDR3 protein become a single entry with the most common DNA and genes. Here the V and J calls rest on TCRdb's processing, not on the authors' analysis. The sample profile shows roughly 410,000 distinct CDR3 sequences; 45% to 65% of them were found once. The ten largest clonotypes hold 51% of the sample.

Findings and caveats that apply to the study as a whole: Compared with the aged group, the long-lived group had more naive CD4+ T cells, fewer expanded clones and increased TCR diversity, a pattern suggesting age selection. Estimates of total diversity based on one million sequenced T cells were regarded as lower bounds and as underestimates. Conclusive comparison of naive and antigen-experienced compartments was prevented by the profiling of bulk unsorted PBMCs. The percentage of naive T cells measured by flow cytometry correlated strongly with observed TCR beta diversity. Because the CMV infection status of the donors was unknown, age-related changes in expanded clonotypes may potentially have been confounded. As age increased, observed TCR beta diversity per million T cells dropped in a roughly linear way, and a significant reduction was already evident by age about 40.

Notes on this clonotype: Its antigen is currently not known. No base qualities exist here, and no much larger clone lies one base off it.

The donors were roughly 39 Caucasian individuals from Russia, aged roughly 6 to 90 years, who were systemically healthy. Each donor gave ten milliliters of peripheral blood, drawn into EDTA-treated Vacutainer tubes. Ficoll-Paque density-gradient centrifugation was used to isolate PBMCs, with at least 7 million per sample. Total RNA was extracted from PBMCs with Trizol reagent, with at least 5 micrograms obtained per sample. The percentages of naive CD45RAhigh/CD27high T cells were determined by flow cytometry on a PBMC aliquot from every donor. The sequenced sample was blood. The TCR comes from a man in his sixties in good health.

The bases are TGTGCCAGCAGGGGACTAGCGGGGGCCTCCCCCGTGACCCAGTACTTC. It is translated as CASRGLAGASPVTQYF. The rearranged segments are TRBV6-5 and TRBJ2-7; 14 nucleotides in the junction match TRBD2. The DNA end is a closer match to TRBJ2-5, so the J assignment may be wrong. According to the germline V gene, CDR1 reads MNHEY and CDR2 reads SVGAGI. Its CDR3 holds 16 amino acids, cysteine through phenylalanine. Only the CDR3 DNA is retained, 48 bases long and in frame from the first base.